The rows below give T cell receptor beta chains drawn from one sample of a study of T cell repertoires in cytomegalovirus infection. TCRdb reanalysed the reads using MiXCR and keeps one entry per CDR3 protein. This sample has 450,000 to 650,000 distinct CDR3 sequences, with 26% found just once. Material for sequencing was PBMCs. The receptors originated from a human donor in good health (CMV status not recorded). Some clones in this sample may be carry-over from other donors' samples. CDR3s include the opening cysteine and the closing phenylalanine or tryptophan. Each record gives: clone size, J gene, V gene, D gene, CDR3 DNA, CDR3 protein. The D gene is left open where the match is weak. The size field is filled for only some rows; it gives once, few, many or a size class.

many | TRBJ1-1 | TRBV12-3/TRBV12-4 | - | TGTGCCAGCACTCAAGCCGGACAGATGAACACTGAAGCTTTCTTT | CASTQAGQMNTEAFF
many | TRBJ1-6 | TRBV7-9 | TRBD1 | TGTGCCAGCAGCATTGGGACAGAGAAAAATTCACCCCTCCACTTT | CASSIGTEKNSPLHF
few | TRBJ2-3 | TRBV12-3/TRBV12-4 | - | TGTGCCAGCAGTCCCCATCGGGAAACAGATACGCAGTATTTT | CASSPHRETDTQYF
- | TRBJ1-2 | TRBV5-1 | TRBD1 | TGCGCCAGCAGCTCCGGGACAGAGGGCGGCTACACCTTC | CASSSGTEGGYTF
few | TRBJ1-1 | TRBV18 | - | TGTGCCAGCTCACCACAATCCGGCAGGGGGAACACTGAAGCTTTCTTT | CASSPQSGRGNTEAFF
many | TRBJ2-6 | TRBV6-1 | TRBD1 | TGTGCCAGCAGCCGCAGGGGGCGGAGCTCTGGGGCCAACGTCCTGACTTTC | CASSRRGRSSGANVLTF
- | TRBJ2-5 | TRBV15 | - | TGTGCCACCAGCAGAGATTTACTCGGGAAGGCCCAGTACTTC | CATSRDLLGKAQYF
many | TRBJ2-3 | TRBV7-2 | - | TGTGCCAGCAGCTTATCCGTAGCGGTTGGGACAGATACGCAGTATTTT | CASSLSVAVGTDTQYF
many | TRBJ2-1 | TRBV7-2 | - | TGTGCCAGCAGTTTCACAGGGAGCTCCTACAATGAGCAGTTCTTC | CASSFTGSSYNEQFF
few | TRBJ2-3 | TRBV6-2/TRBV6-3 | TRBD1 | TGTGCCAGCAGTTACTGGGGACAGACCACAGATACGCAGTATTTT | CASSYWGQTTDTQYF
few | TRBJ2-1 | TRBV28 | TRBD1 | TGTGCCAGCAGTCGAGACAGGGTAATGGATGAGCAGTTCTTC | CASSRDRVMDEQFF
- | TRBJ2-4 | TRBV25-1 | - | TGTGCCAGCATTCTCGACAACATTCAGTACTTC | CASILDNIQYF
- | TRBJ2-1 | TRBV11-2 | - | TGTGCCAGCAGCTGGCCAGGGGTTGGCAATGAGCAGTTCTTC | CASSWPGVGNEQFF
many | TRBJ1-1 | TRBV7-2 | - | TGTGCCAGCAGCTACGGTGGACAGCGCAACACTGAAGCTTTCTTT | CASSYGGQRNTEAFF
- | TRBJ1-1 | TRBV20-1 | - | TGCAGTGCTAGAGATCTTAGGGGAAACGTACTGAACACTGAAGCTTTCTTT | CSARDLRGNVLNTEAFF
- | TRBJ2-1 | TRBV28 | TRBD2 | TGTGCCAGCAGTTTGGCAGCGGGAGTAACCTACAATGAGCAGTTCTTC | CASSLAAGVTYNEQFF
many | TRBJ2-3 | TRBV7-2 | TRBD2 | TGTGCCAGCAGCTTAGTCGCGGGAGGGATCAATAGTCCATATACGCAGTATTTT | CASSLVAGGINSPYTQYF
- | TRBJ2-7 | TRBV29-1 | - | TGCAGCGTCGTTGTTGGAGGGATCCTCTACGAGCAGTACTTC | CSVVVGGILYEQYF
few | TRBJ2-4 | TRBV5-6 | - | TGTGCCAGCAGCCGGACCTTGTTCGGGCGGGGTAAAAACATTCAGTACTTC | CASSRTLFGRGKNIQYF
- | TRBJ1-4 | TRBV4-1 | TRBD1 | TGCGCCAGCAGTCTCGAGACAGGGGCTAATGAAAAACTGTTTTTT | CASSLETGANEKLFF
- | TRBJ2-7 | TRBV7-3 | TRBD2 | TGTGCCAGCAGCTCCTCGACTAGCGGGGGCAAGCAGTACTTC | CASSSSTSGGKQYF
- | TRBJ2-2 | TRBV6-2/TRBV6-3 | - | TGTGCCAGCAGTTACGGAAGACCCGGGGAGCTGTTTTTT | CASSYGRPGELFF
- | TRBJ1-1 | TRBV19 | TRBD1 | TGTGCCAGTAGAACCGATCAGGGGGGCACTGAAGCTTTCTTT | CASRTDQGGTEAFF
- | TRBJ1-1 | TRBV6-2/TRBV6-3 | - | TGTGCCAGCAGTTCGTTAGTCACTGAAGCTTTCTTT | CASSSLVTEAFF
- | TRBJ1-1 | TRBV7-8 | - | TGTGCCAGCAGCGACAGAGGAGGAATTAACACTGAAGCTTTCTTT | CASSDRGGINTEAFF
few | TRBJ1-3 | TRBV6-5 | - | TGTGCCAGCAGTCCCTCCCCACAGGGAACTGGAAACACCATATATTTT | CASSPSPQGTGNTIYF
- | TRBJ2-1 | TRBV10-3 | - | TGTGCCATCACCGCAGGTATGAACAATGAGCAGTTCTTC | CAITAGMNNEQFF
- | TRBJ2-7 | TRBV12-3/TRBV12-4 | TRBD1 | TGTGCCAGCAATGAGCCCGGACAGGGACCTTCCTACGAGCAGTACTTC | CASNEPGQGPSYEQYF
few | TRBJ1-5 | TRBV6-2/TRBV6-3 | - | TGTGCCAGCAGTTCAAGACGAGACAGGAGCCCGGACGGGCAGCCCCAGCATTTT | CASSSRRDRSPDGQPQHF
many | TRBJ1-5 | TRBV7-2 | - | TGTGCCAGCAGCCTCGTGGGGGATCAGCCCCAGCATTTT | CASSLVGDQPQHF
- | TRBJ1-1 | TRBV7-2 | - | TGTGCCAGCAGCCTCGGGGGATCCATGAACACTGAAGCTTTCTTT | CASSLGGSMNTEAFF
- | TRBJ1-2 | TRBV4-1 | - | TGCGCCAGCAGCCAAGGAGGATGGACAGATATTAGCTTC | CASSQGGWTDISF
- | TRBJ1-2 | TRBV19 | - | TGTGCCGCCCGTCAAGACCCGTACGGCTACACCTTC | CAARQDPYGYTF
- | TRBJ2-2 | TRBV6-2/TRBV6-3 | TRBD2 | TGTGCCAGCAGTTACTCGGGGGGAGTAGCGGGAGTGAACGGGGAGCTGTTTTTT | CASSYSGGVAGVNGELFF
many | TRBJ2-1 | TRBV2 | TRBD1 | TGTGCCATACGGACAGGGGGCGTGAGCTCCTACAATGAGCAGTTCTTC | CAIRTGGVSSYNEQFF
few | TRBJ2-6 | TRBV7-2 | - | TGTGCCAGCAGCTTAGCGTGGAGGGCCTCTGGGGCCAACGTCCTGACTTTC | CASSLAWRASGANVLTF
- | TRBJ2-1 | TRBV11-3 | TRBD2 | TGTGCCAGCAGCTTAGTACCACCCCCAGCGGGAGAACTTTACAATGAGCAGTTCTTC | CASSLVPPPAGELYNEQFF
- | TRBJ2-7 | TRBV5-1 | - | TGCGCCAGCAGCGGCAGCAGGGGGGAGGACGAGCAGTACTTC | CASSGSRGEDEQYF
- | TRBJ2-5 | TRBV29-1 | TRBD1 | TGCAGCGGCGAGTGGACAGGGGGCGACAACCAAGAGACCCAGTACTTC | CSGEWTGGDNQETQYF
- | TRBJ2-5 | TRBV7-2 | - | TGTGCCAGCAGCTTTGGTGGGGGGGCTGCGGAGACCCAGTACTTC | CASSFGGGAAETQYF
- | TRBJ1-5 | TRBV11-2 | - | TGTGCCAGCAGCACCCAGACGGGCACCTATAGCAATCAGCCCCAGCATTTT | CASSTQTGTYSNQPQHF
many | TRBJ2-5 | TRBV7-9 | TRBD2 | TGTGCCAGCAGCACCGGACTAGACCAAGAGACCCAGTACTTC | CASSTGLDQETQYF
many | TRBJ2-1 | TRBV7-2 | - | TGTGCCAGCAGCTTAGTTGGAGGCTACAATGAGCAGTTCTTC | CASSLVGGYNEQFF
many | TRBJ2-1 | TRBV7-2 | - | TGTGCCAGCAGCTTAGTAACCCCCTACAATGAGCAGTTCTTC | CASSLVTPYNEQFF
- | TRBJ1-5 | TRBV28 | - | TGTGCCAGCAGACCGGGACGCTCCTTTGCTCAGCCCCAGCATTTT | CASRPGRSFAQPQHF
- | TRBJ2-3 | TRBV29-1 | - | TGCAGCGTTGTTCCCAGCAGCACAGATACGCAGTATTTT | CSVVPSSTDTQYF
few | TRBJ2-7 | TRBV5-4 | - | TGTGCCAGCAGCCCGGGGGGCAGAGGCTACGAGCAGTACTTC | CASSPGGRGYEQYF
- | TRBJ2-2 | TRBV7-9 | - | TGTGCCAGCAGCCTATCTGGACCCACCGGGGAGCTGTTTTTT | CASSLSGPTGELFF
few | TRBJ2-5 | TRBV6-2/TRBV6-3 | - | TGTGCCAGCAGTTACTCGATGGGGACGCGGACCCAGTACTTC | CASSYSMGTRTQYF